Here is one TCR beta chain with its context. In this sample, this clonotype turned up many times. Which antigen it targets is not known. Base qualities are not at hand, and no much larger clone is one base apart. CDR1 and CDR2 are read off the germline V gene (reference sequence) as DFQATT and SNEGSKA. V loses 6 bases of germline sequence and J loses 1 base, and the interval between the two ends is 12 bases. Its CDR3 holds 13 amino acids, cysteine through phenylalanine. The DNA shown is the 39-base CDR3, in frame from base 1. This entry comes from a study of neurological immune-mediated disorders (dated by TCRdb to the late 2010s). In terms of the full investigation: Peripheral blood TCR-beta repertoires from patients with HTLV-I-associated myelopathy (HAM/TSP), patients with multiple sclerosis, and healthy controls were compared in the study using UMI-based sequencing. The cohort included about 70 subjects: approximately 14 with HAM/TSP, roughly 34 with multiple sclerosis, and around 20 healthy controls. The approximately 100 TCR-beta libraries included longitudinal samples, technical triplicates and paired sorted CD4+ and CD8+ T-cell subsets alongside PBMC samples. What the study reported, not specific to this receptor: No identical CDR3 amino acid sequences were shared among expanded clones across subjects, suggesting private TCR-beta repertoires in all groups. The highest TCR clonal expansion was observed in HAM/TSP patients, whereas the lowest was observed in MS patients, even when compared with healthy controls.

Healthy controls were blood bank volunteers in Maryland, USA. For unsorted PBMC libraries, 2 million PBMCs were used after storage in RNAlater at -80 degrees C until RNA extraction. Peripheral blood was subjected to Ficoll-Hypaque density gradient centrifugation to isolate PBMCs, which were then cryopreserved in liquid nitrogen. cDNA was synthesized by template-switch 5'RACE using a primer with a 10-nucleotide random unique molecular identifier that tagged each TCR transcript. Each sequencing run produced over 200 million TCR-beta sequences covering 15-18 subjects. The RNeasy kit was used for extraction of total RNA. The KAPA Real-time Library Amplification kit was used to amplify TCR-beta VDJ regions with primers targeting the TCR constant region and the 5'RACE anchor. Sample indexes and Illumina adaptors were added in a first PCR, after which library yield was increased in a second PCR. After purification with Ampure beads, the TCR product of roughly 650 bp was size-selected on a 2% E-gel SizeSelection system. Before pooling, library quality was checked on a Bioanalyzer, concentration was measured with Qubit, and libraries were quantified with the Kapa Library Quantification kit. Paired-end 2 x 150 bp sequencing of the libraries was performed on an Illumina HiSeq 2500. To increase sequence diversity, roughly 24-31% phiX was spiked into each library pool. Under the source paper's analysis protocol: Quality-filtered reads were processed with the UMI-based MiGEC pipeline, and over 75% of raw TCR sequences were removed by the MiGEC pipeline during error correction. IMGT germline references were used for aligning VDJ genes, and each clonotype was defined as a unique CDR3 amino acid sequence together with its V-J genes. Clonal expansion, Shannon diversity and CDR3 relatedness were evaluated with VDJtools (CalcPairwiseDistances, ClusterSamples), while phylogenetic trees were built in CLCbio workbench. A clone was classed as expanded if it had 8 or more unique UMIs, a cutoff based on coefficient-of-variation modelling across technical triplicates. TCRdb itself trimmed the public reads at Q25 with fastp, ran MiXCR and retained productive beta chains. Rows with one shared CDR3 protein collapse into an entry with the most common genes and DNA. The V and J calls shown here were made by TCRdb, not taken from the authors' results. The sample table contains some 28,000 distinct CDR3 sequences; only one count was recorded for more than 10% of them. The ten largest clones represent approximately 7.8% of the sample.

Sequencing was done on a sample of PBMCs. In this chain, TRBV20-1 is recombined with TRBJ2-5, and possibly TRBD2, on 5 matching bases. This sequence originates from a man between 60 and 75 years old in good health. The CDR3 here reads CSATGTTQETQYF. The bases read TGCAGTGCAACGGGAACCACCCAAGAGACCCAGTACTTC.